This TCR beta chain was documented in a study of blood T cell repertoires in COVID-19. Across the whole study: The study drew acute and convalescent COVID-19 samples from the United States, Italy and Spain. Sources were T cells, B-cell-depleted T cells, or PBMCs; the material itself was cDNA or gDNA.

Data came from immunoSEQ multiplex PCR; TCRdb stores just in-frame clones and leaves some out. The profile shows over 100,000 clones, 80% to 85% of them singletons. The specimen was peripheral blood. This sequence originates from a woman between 65 and 79 years old with acute or convalescent COVID-19.

CDR3: CASSQAKLAGANEQFF. The CDR3 DNA sequence: TGCGCCAGCAGCCAAGCCAAACTAGCGGGGGCAAATGAGCAGTTCTTC. This chain links TRBV4-1 with TRBJ2-1; 11 nucleotides align to TRBD2. The CDR3 covers 16 residues. Germline V gene sequence: CDR1 MGHRA, CDR2 YSYEKL. V gave up 1 base and J gave up 7 bases; unmatched junction bases: 6.